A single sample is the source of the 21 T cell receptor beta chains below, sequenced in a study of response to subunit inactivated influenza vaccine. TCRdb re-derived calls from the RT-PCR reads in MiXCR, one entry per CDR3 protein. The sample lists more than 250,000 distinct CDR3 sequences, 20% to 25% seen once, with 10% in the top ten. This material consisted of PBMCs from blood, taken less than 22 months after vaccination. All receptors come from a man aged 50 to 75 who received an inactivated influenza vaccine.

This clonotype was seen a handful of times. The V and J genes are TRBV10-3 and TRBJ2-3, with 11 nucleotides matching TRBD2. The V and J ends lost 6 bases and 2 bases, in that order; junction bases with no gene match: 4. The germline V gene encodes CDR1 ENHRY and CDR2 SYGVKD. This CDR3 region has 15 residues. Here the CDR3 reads CAIRGTSGPTDTQYF. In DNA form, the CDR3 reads TGTGCCATCAGGGGGACTAGCGGACCCACAGATACGCAGTATTTT.

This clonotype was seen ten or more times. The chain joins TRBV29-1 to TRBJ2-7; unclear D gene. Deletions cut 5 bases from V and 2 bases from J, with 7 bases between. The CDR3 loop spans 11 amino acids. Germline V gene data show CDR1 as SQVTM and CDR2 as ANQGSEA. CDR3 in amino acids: CSVIVPYEQYF. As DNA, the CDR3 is TGCAGCGTTATAGTACCCTACGAGCAGTACTTC.

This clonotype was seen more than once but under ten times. CDR3 region: CASSLALFYGYTF. As DNA, the CDR3 is TGTGCCAGCAGCTTAGCTCTATTCTATGGCTACACCTTC. V and J are TRBV7-2 and TRBJ1-2; D unresolved. Germline V gene lookup returns CDR1 SGHTA and CDR2 FQGNSA. This CDR3 has 13 amino acids. Trimming removed 0 bases at V and 4 bases at J, with 6 bases between.

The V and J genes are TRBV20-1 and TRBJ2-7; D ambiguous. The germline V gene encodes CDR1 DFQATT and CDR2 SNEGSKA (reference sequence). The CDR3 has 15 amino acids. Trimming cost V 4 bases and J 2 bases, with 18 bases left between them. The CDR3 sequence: CSATPQEGFAYEQYF. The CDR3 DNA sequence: TGCAGTGCTACTCCCCAGGAAGGGTTTGCCTACGAGCAGTACTTC.

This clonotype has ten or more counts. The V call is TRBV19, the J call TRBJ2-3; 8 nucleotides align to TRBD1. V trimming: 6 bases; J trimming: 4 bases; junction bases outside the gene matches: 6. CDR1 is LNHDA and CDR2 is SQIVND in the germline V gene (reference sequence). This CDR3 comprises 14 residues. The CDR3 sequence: CASRPDRASDTQYF. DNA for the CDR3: TGTGCCAGTAGACCGGACAGGGCGTCAGATACGCAGTATTTT.

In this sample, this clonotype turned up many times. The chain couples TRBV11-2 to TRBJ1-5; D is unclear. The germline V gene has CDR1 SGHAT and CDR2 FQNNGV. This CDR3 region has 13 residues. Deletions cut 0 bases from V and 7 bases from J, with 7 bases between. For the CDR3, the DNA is TGTGCCAGCAGCTTAGATCCCCTCCAGCCCCAGCATTTT. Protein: CASSLDPLQPQHF.

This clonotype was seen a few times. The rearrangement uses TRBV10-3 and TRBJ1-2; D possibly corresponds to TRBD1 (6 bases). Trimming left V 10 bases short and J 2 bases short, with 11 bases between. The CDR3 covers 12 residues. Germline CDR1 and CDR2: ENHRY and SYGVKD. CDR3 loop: CATGQGNYGYTF. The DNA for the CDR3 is TGTGCCACTGGTCAGGGGAACTATGGCTACACCTTC.

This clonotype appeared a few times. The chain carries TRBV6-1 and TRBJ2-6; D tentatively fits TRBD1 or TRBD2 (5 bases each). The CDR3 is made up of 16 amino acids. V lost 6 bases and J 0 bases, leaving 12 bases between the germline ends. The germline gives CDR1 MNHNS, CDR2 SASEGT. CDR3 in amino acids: CASSGAGISGANVLTF. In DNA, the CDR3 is TGTGCCAGCAGCGGGGCTGGGATCTCTGGGGCCAACGTCCTGACTTTC.

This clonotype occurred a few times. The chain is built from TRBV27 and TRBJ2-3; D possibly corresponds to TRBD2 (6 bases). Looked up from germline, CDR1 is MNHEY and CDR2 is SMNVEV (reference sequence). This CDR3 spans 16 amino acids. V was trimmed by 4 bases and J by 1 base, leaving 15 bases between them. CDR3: CASSSRLDSGTDTQYF. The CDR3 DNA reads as TGTGCCAGCAGTTCTAGACTAGACTCCGGCACAGATACGCAGTATTTT.

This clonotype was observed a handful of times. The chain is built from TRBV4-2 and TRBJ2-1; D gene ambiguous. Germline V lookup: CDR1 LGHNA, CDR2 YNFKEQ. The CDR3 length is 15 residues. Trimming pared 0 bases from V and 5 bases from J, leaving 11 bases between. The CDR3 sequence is CASSQEGGKDNEQFF. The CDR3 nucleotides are TGTGCCAGCAGCCAAGAGGGTGGGAAGGACAATGAGCAGTTCTTC.

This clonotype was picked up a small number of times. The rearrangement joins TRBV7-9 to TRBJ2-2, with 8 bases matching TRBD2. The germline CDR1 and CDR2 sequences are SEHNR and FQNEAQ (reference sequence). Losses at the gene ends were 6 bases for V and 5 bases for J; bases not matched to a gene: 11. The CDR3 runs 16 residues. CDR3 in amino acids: CASRQGLAEGTGELFF. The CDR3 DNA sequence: TGTGCCAGCAGGCAAGGACTAGCCGAGGGGACCGGGGAGCTGTTTTTT.

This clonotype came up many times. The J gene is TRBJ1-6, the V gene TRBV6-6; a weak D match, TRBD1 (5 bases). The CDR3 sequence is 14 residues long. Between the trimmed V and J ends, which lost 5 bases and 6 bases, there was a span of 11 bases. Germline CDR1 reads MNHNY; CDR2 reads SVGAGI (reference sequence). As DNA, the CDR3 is TGTGCCAGCAGTGCAGGGAATGCTAATTCACCCCTCCACTTT. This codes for CASSAGNANSPLHF.

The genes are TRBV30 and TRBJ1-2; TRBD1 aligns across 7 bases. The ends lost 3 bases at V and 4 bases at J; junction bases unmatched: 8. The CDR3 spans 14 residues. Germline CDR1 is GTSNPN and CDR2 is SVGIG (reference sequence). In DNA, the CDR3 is TGTGCCTGGAGGCAAGGGGCAGGGGGCTATGGCTACACCTTC. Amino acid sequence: CAWRQGAGGYGYTF.

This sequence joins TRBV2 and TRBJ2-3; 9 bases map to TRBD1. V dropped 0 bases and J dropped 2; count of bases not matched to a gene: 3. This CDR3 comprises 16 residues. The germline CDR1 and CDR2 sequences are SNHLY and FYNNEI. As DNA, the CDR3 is TGTGCCAGCAGTGAAGCGGGGACAGGGCCCACAGATACGCAGTATTTT. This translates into CASSEAGTGPTDTQYF.

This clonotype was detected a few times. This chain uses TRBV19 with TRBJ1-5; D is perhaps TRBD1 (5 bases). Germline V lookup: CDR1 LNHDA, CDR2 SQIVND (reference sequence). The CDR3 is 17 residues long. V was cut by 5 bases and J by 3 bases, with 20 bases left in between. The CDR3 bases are TGTGCCAGTAGTCTTTACTCGACAGTGAAGGCCAATCAGCCCCAGCATTTT. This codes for CASSLYSTVKANQPQHF.

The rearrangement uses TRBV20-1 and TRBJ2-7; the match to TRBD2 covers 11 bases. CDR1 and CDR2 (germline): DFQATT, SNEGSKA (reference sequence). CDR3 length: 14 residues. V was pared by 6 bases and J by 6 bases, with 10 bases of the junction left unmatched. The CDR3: CSALFSGRAREQYF. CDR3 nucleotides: TGCAGTGCCCTCTTTAGCGGGAGGGCTCGCGAGCAGTACTTC.

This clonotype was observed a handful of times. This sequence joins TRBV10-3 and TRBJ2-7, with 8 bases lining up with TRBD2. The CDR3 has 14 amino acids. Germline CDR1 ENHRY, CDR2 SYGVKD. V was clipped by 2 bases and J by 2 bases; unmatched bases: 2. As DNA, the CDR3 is TGTGCCATCAGTGAGCGGGGGGGCACCTACGAGCAGTACTTC. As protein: CAISERGGTYEQYF.

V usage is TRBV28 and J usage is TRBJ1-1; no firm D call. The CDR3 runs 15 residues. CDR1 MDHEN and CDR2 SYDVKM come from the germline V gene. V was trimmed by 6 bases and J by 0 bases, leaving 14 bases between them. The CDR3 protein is CASSSLGLMNTEAFF. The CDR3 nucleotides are TGTGCCAGCAGCTCCCTGGGCCTAATGAACACTGAAGCTTTCTTT.

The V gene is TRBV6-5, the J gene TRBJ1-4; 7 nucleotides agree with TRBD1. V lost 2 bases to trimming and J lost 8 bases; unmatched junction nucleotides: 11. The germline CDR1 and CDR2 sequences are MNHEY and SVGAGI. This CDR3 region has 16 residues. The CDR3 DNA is TGTGCCAGCAGTTACCCCCCGCAGGGGGTTCGGGAAAAACTGTTTTTT. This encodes CASSYPPQGVREKLFF.

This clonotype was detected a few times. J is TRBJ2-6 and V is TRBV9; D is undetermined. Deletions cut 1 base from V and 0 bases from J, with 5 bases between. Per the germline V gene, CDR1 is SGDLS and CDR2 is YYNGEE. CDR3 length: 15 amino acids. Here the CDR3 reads CASSVTGSGANVLTF. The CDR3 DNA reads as TGTGCCAGCAGCGTAACGGGCTCTGGGGCCAACGTCCTGACTTTC.

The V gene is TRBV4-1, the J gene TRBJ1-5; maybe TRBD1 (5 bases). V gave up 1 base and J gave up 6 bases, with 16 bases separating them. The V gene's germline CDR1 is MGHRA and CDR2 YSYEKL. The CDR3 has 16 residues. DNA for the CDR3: TGCGCCAGCAGCCAAGTTCATGGGGCCGTCGGTCAGCCCCAGCATTTT. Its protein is CASSQVHGAVGQPQHF.